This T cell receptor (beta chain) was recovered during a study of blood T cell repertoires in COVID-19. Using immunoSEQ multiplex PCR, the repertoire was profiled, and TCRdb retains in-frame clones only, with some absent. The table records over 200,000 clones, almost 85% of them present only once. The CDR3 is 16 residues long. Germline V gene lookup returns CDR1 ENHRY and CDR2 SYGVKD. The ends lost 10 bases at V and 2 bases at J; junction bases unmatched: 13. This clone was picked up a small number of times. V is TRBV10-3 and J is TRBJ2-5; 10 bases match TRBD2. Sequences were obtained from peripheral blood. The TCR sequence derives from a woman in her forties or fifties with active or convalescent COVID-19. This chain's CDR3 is CATILAGPTKQETQYF. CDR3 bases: TGTGCCACAATACTAGCGGGGCCTACAAAACAAGAGACCCAGTACTTC.